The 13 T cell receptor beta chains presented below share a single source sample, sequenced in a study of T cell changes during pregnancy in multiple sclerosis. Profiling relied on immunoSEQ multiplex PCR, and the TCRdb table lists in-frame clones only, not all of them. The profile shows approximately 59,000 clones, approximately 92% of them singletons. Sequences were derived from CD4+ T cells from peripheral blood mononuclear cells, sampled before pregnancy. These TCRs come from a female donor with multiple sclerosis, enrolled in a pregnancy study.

The CDR3 DNA reads TGTGCCAGCAGTTCCCCGGGACTAGCGGCCTACGAGCAGTACTTC. It yields the protein CASSSPGLAAYEQYF. V usage is TRBV6-5 and J usage is TRBJ2-7; 11 bases map to TRBD2. Germline V lookup: CDR1 MNHEY, CDR2 SVGAGI. This CDR3 has 15 amino acids. Trimming at V came to 4 bases and at J to 2 bases, leaving 4 bases not matched to a gene.

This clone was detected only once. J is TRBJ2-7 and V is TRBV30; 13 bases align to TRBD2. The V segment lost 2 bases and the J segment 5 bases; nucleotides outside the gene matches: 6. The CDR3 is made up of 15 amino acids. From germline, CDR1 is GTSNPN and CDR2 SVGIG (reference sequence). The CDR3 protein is CAWSPGLAGVHEQYF. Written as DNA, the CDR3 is TGTGCCTGGAGTCCCGGACTAGCGGGAGTCCACGAGCAGTACTTC.

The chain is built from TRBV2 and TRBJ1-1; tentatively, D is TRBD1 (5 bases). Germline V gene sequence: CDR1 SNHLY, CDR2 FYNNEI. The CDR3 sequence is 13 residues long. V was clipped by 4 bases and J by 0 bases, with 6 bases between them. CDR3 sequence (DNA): TGTGCCAGCAGTGGACAGATGAACACTGAAGCTTTCTTT. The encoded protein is CASSGQMNTEAFF.

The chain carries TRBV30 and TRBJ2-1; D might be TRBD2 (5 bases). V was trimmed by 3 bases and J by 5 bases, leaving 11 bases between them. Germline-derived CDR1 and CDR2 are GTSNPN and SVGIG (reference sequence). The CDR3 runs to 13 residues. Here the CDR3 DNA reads TGTGCCTGGAGCCCTAGGCGGGACAATGAGCAGTTCTTC. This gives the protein CAWSPRRDNEQFF.

Written as DNA, the CDR3 is TGTGCCACCAGCAGAGTAGGTTATAGGGGGGAGCAGTACTTC. Translation: CATSRVGYRGEQYF. V and J are TRBV15 and TRBJ2-7; TRBD1 is a possible D gene (6 bases). This CDR3 is built from 14 residues. V was cut by 1 base and J by 7 bases, with 14 bases left in between. Germline V gives CDR1 LNHNV, CDR2 YYDKDF (reference sequence).

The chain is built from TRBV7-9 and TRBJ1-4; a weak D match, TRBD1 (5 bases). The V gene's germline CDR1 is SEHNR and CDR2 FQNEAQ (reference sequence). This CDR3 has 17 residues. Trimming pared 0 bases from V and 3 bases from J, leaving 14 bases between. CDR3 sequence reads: CASSLALGAAANEKLFF. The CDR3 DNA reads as TGTGCCAGCAGCTTAGCTTTAGGGGCGGCGGCTAATGAAAAACTGTTTTTT.

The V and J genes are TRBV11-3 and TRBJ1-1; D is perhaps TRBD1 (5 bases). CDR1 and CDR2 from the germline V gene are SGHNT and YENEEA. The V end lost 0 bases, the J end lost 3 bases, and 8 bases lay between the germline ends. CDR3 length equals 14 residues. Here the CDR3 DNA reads TGTGCCAGCAGCTTAGACGGGGGAGACACTGAAGCTTTCTTT. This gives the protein CASSLDGGDTEAFF.

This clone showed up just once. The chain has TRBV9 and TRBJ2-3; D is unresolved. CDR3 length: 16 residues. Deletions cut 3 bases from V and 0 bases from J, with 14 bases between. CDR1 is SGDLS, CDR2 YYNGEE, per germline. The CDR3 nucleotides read TGTGCCAGCAGCGCTTTATCCCGGTCAAGCACAGATACGCAGTATTTT. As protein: CASSALSRSSTDTQYF.

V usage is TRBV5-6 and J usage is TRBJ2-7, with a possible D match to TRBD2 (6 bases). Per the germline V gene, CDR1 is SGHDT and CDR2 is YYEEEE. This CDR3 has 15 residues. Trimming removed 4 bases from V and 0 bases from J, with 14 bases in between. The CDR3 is CASSALGGSSYEQYF. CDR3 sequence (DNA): TGTGCCAGCAGCGCTCTCGGGGGTAGCTCCTACGAGCAGTACTTC.

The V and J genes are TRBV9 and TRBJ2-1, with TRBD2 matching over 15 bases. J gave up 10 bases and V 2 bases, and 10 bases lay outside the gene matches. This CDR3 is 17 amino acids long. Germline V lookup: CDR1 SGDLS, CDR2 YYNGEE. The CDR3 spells CASSVDTGTSGRREQFF. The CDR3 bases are TGTGCCAGCAGCGTCGACACCGGGACTAGCGGGAGGAGAGAGCAGTTCTTC.

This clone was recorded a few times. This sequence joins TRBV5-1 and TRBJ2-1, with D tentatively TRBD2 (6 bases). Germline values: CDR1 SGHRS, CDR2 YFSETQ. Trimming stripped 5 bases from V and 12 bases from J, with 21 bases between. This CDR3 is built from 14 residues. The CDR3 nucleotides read TGCGCCAGCAGTACAGTCTCCATAGCGCGGGGGCAGTTCTTC. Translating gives CASSTVSIARGQFF.

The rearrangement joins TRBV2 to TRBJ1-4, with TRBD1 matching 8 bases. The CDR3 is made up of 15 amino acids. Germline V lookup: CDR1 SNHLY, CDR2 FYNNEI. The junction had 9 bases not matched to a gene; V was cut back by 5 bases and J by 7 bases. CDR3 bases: TGTGCCAGCAGTCCAGACAGGGGTTTTACTGAAAAACTGTTTTTT. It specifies CASSPDRGFTEKLFF.

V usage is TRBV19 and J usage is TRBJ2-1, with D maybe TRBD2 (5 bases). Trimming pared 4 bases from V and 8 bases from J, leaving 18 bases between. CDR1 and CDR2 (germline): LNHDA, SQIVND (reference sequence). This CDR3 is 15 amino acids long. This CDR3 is CASSTPLVVSHEQFF. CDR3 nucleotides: TGTGCCAGTAGTACCCCACTAGTAGTCTCACATGAGCAGTTCTTC. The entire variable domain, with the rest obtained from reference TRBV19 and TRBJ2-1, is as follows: DGGITQSPKYLFRKEGQNVTLSCEQNLNHDAMYWYRQDPGQGLRLIYYSQIVNDFQKGDIAEGYSVSREKKESFPLTVTSAQKNPTAFYLCASSTPLVVSHEQFFGPGTRLTVL.